A selection of T cell receptor beta chains follows, all from one sample in a study of patients and donors after allogeneic stem cell transplantation. TCRdb ran MiXCR on the RT-PCR reads and lists one entry per CDR3 protein. The data hold hundreds of thousands of distinct CDR3 sequences, with 16% observed a single time. The material sequenced was blood, either unsorted or a sorted T cell fraction (not recorded which). All receptors come from a human donor who was either an allogeneic HSCT recipient or a stem cell or donor lymphocyte infusion donor (not recorded which). It is not recorded whose cells these are; they may come from a transplant donor. CDR3s include the opening cysteine and the closing phenylalanine or tryptophan. A D gene is named only where the DNA matches it firmly. A row's size may be missing; if present it is once, few, many or a size class.

TRBD1	TRBV28	.	TRBJ1-2	TGTGCCAGCAGCCTGACAGGGTTAGGCTATGAGGGCTACACCTTC	CASSLTGLGYEGYTF
TRBD1	TRBV5-1	.	TRBJ2-3	TGCGCCAGCAGCATCTCCACAGGGGCTGGCACAGATACGCAGTATTTT	CASSISTGAGTDTQYF
.	TRBV6-1	.	TRBJ2-7	TGTGCCAGCAGCCGCGGACTGAAGTACGAGCAGTACTTC	CASSRGLKYEQYF
TRBD1	TRBV6-1	.	TRBJ2-5	TGTGCCAGCAGTAGGGATGGGAGAGGGGGCGAGACCCAGTACTTC	CASSRDGRGGETQYF
.	TRBV4-1	.	TRBJ2-2	TGCGCCAGCAGCCAAATGGACACGAACACCGGGGAGCTGTTTTTT	CASSQMDTNTGELFF
TRBD2	TRBV9	.	TRBJ2-3	TGTGCCAGCAGCGTAGGCCTAGCGGGGGGGCGGGGCACAGATACGCAGTATTTT	CASSVGLAGGRGTDTQYF
TRBD2	TRBV3-1	few	TRBJ2-1	TGTGCCAGCAGCCTCGGGGGACTAAGCGATGAGCAGTTCTTC	CASSLGGLSDEQFF
.	TRBV20-1	few	TRBJ2-1	TGCAGTGCTCCCCTCCGGCCCACCCTAGACAATGAGCAGTTCTTC	CSAPLRPTLDNEQFF
.	TRBV7-3	few	TRBJ2-2	TGTGCCAGCAGCCGGGAAACAGGGTTCGGGGAGCTGTTTTTT	CASSRETGFGELFF
.	TRBV10-3	many	TRBJ1-6	TGTGCCATCAGCCCGAGCAGGGAAGTTTCACCCCTCCACTTT	CAISPSREVSPLHF
TRBD1	TRBV6-1	many	TRBJ1-1	TGTGCCACCACCCCCGACAGGGGGGTTACTGAAGCTTTCTTT	CATTPDRGVTEAFF
.	TRBV10-3	.	TRBJ2-3	TGTGCCATCAGTGAGTCTCCCCTCTCAGGGGGGATCACAGATACGCAGTATTTT	CAISESPLSGGITDTQYF
.	TRBV27	many	TRBJ2-7	TGTGCCAGCAGTTTATCCTACAGCCTCTACGAGCAGTACTTC	CASSLSYSLYEQYF
.	TRBV4-2	.	TRBJ1-5	TGTGCCAGCAGCCAAGATAACGGGGGTGGCAATCAGCCCCAGCATTTT	CASSQDNGGGNQPQHF
.	TRBV12-3/TRBV12-4	few	TRBJ2-5	TGTGCCAGCAGTTTACTCCAGGGTTCAGAGACCCAGTACTTC	CASSLLQGSETQYF
.	TRBV9	.	TRBJ1-2	TGTGCCAGCAGCGTAGCAAGCCAGTCCTATGGCTACACCTTC	CASSVASQSYGYTF
.	TRBV2	few	TRBJ1-4	TGTGCCAGCAGTGCAGGACAGCAAAATGAAAAACTGTTTTTT	CASSAGQQNEKLFF
.	TRBV9	few	TRBJ1-4	TGTGCCAGCAGCACTGGAACAGGGTTGGCTAATGAAAAACTGTTTTTT	CASSTGTGLANEKLFF
.	TRBV6-2/TRBV6-3	.	TRBJ2-1	TGTGCCACGGGACTCCAATACAATGAGCAGTTCTTC	CATGLQYNEQFF
.	TRBV10-3	few	TRBJ2-1	TGTGCCATCAGTGAGTCTGCGGGGATCTACAATGAGCAGTTCTTC	CAISESAGIYNEQFF
TRBD1	TRBV6-1	few	TRBJ1-2	TGTGCCAGCAGTCAGTGGACAGGCGATACTAACTATGGCTACACCTTC	CASSQWTGDTNYGYTF
.	TRBV5-8	few	TRBJ1-5	TGTGCCAGCAGCTGGAGGGGCAGCAATCAGCCCCAGCATTTT	CASSWRGSNQPQHF
TRBD2	TRBV20-1	.	TRBJ2-7	TGCAGTGCTGGGAAATGGGGGACTAGCTCCTACGAGCAGTACTTC	CSAGKWGTSSYEQYF
TRBD2	TRBV11-2	.	TRBJ2-1	TGTGCCAGCAGCTTAGGGTTTAGCGGGGGTTCCTACAATGAGCAGTTCTTC	CASSLGFSGGSYNEQFF
TRBD1	TRBV6-1	.	TRBJ2-5	TGTGCCAGCAGCTTCGACCAGGGGGCTGGAGAGACCCAGTACTTC	CASSFDQGAGETQYF
.	TRBV6-5	few	TRBJ1-2	TGTGCCAGCAGTTACACTTTTCTTCGGGGGATACTCTATGGCTACACCTTC	CASSYTFLRGILYGYTF
TRBD2	TRBV10-3	many	TRBJ2-1	TGTGCCATCAGTGAAGGGACTAGCTCCTACAATGAGCAGTTCTTC	CAISEGTSSYNEQFF
.	TRBV4-3	few	TRBJ1-6	TGCGCCAGCAGTCAATCCACACCCGGGGGGACTAATTCACCCCTCCACTTT	CASSQSTPGGTNSPLHF
.	TRBV11-2	.	TRBJ2-7	TGTGCCAGCAGCTTAGATCTGGGGACCAGCTCCTACGAGCAGTACTTC	CASSLDLGTSSYEQYF
.	TRBV6-2/TRBV6-3	many	TRBJ1-1	TGTGCCAGCACCCTGACGAGGAGCACTGAAGCTTTCTTT	CASTLTRSTEAFF
.	TRBV5-1	few	TRBJ2-4	TGCGCCAGCAGCCGCGGTGACATTCAGTACTTC	CASSRGDIQYF
TRBD2	TRBV11-3	.	TRBJ2-3	TGTGCCAGCAGCTTAGAACTAGCGGGAGCAGATACGCAGTATTTT	CASSLELAGADTQYF
TRBD2	TRBV14	once	TRBJ2-2	TGTGCCAGCAGCCAAGTTAGCGGGGGGGCGAACACCGGGGAGCTGTTTTTT	CASSQVSGGANTGELFF
.	TRBV6-5	.	TRBJ2-7	TGTGCCAGCACTACGGACTCTGTTGAGTACTTC	CASTTDSVEYF
TRBD1	TRBV19	once	TRBJ2-4	TGTGCCAGTAGGGGACAGGGTGAACTCCGGGCCAAAAACATTCAGTACTTC	CASRGQGELRAKNIQYF
.	TRBV7-8	few	TRBJ2-7	TGTGCCAGCAGCGTAGGACTCAGGGGTCCCTACGAGCAGTACTTC	CASSVGLRGPYEQYF
.	TRBV7-9	few	TRBJ1-2	TGTGCCAGCAGCTCATCCTCTCAGGAAGGCTACACCTTC	CASSSSSQEGYTF
.	TRBV29-1	few	TRBJ2-4	TGCAGCGTTGGTGGTCGGGGGACCAAAAACATTCAGTACTTC	CSVGGRGTKNIQYF
.	TRBV12-3/TRBV12-4	.	TRBJ2-1	TGTGCCACCGCAGGTGCTGAGGCGGAGCAGTTCTTC	CATAGAEAEQFF
.	TRBV5-1	few	TRBJ2-7	TGCGCCAGCAGCTTAGAGCGGTCTAGTAACTACGAGCAGTACTTC	CASSLERSSNYEQYF
.	TRBV27	.	TRBJ2-1	TGTGCCAGCAGTTTAAGGCGGGATCGAAATGAGCAGTTCTTC	CASSLRRDRNEQFF
.	TRBV20-1	few	TRBJ2-3	TGCAGTGCTAGAGATCTGGACAGTTTTAGGGATACGCAGTATTTT	CSARDLDSFRDTQYF
.	TRBV29-1	many	TRBJ2-7	TGCAGCGTTAGAGGGGGGAGACCCTACGAGCAGTACTTC	CSVRGGRPYEQYF
TRBD2	TRBV11-3	few	TRBJ2-7	TGTGCCAGCAGCCTATTAGCGGGGCCTTACGAGCAGTACTTC	CASSLLAGPYEQYF
TRBD1	TRBV10-3	.	TRBJ2-7	TGTGCCATCAGTGAGTTCCGGGACAGTCCCTACGAGCAGTACTTC	CAISEFRDSPYEQYF
.	TRBV6-1	.	TRBJ1-1	TGTGCCAGCATGGGAAGGGGAAACACTGAAGCTTTCTTT	CASMGRGNTEAFF
.	TRBV7-9	few	TRBJ2-6	TGTGCCAGCAGCTTAGCGTCCTCTAGCTCTGGGGCCAACGTCCTGACTTTC	CASSLASSSSGANVLTF
.	TRBV5-6	.	TRBJ1-5	TGTGCCAGCAGCGCCGGACAGAGGTTATGGTACCAGCATTTT	CASSAGQRLWYQHF
.	TRBV5-1	few	TRBJ2-3	TGCGCCAGCAGCAACCGGGACCAACTCACAGATACGCAGTATTTT	CASSNRDQLTDTQYF
.	TRBV7-9	.	TRBJ1-2	TGTGCCAGCAGCGATACGGGCAGGGCTAACTATGGCTACACCTTC	CASSDTGRANYGYTF
.	TRBV6-5	.	TRBJ2-7	TGTGCCAGCAGTTACAGGGACAAGTCCTACGAGCAGTACTTC	CASSYRDKSYEQYF
.	TRBV5-1	many	TRBJ2-1	TGCGCCAGCAGCTTGGCCGAGGCTTGGTCCTACAATGAGCAGTTCTTC	CASSLAEAWSYNEQFF
TRBD2	TRBV12-3/TRBV12-4	few	TRBJ2-5	TGTGCCAGCAGGATGCGGGCTAGCGGCCAAGAGACCCAGTACTTC	CASRMRASGQETQYF
.	TRBV5-1	few	TRBJ2-1	TGCGCCAGCAGTTTGCGGGACCCCCCCGGTGAGCAGTTCTTC	CASSLRDPPGEQFF
.	TRBV23-1	.	TRBJ2-2	TGCGCCAGCACCCGGGACTCCTCCAACGCTCTGAACACCGGGGAGCTGTTTTTT	CASTRDSSNALNTGELFF
.	TRBV18	.	TRBJ2-1	TGTGCCAGCTCACCTGCGCTAGTAGGAGATGAGCAGTTCTTC	CASSPALVGDEQFF
TRBD2	TRBV12-3/TRBV12-4	many	TRBJ2-3	TGTGCCAGCAGCCCTGGACTAGCGGGAGAAGCAGATACGCAGTATTTT	CASSPGLAGEADTQYF
TRBD1	TRBV14	.	TRBJ2-7	TGTGCCAGCAGCCCGAGGACAGGGGCCGGTATCTACGAGCAGTACTTC	CASSPRTGAGIYEQYF
.	TRBV12-3/TRBV12-4	many	TRBJ2-3	TGTGCCAGCAGTTTATACGGATGGGGGAGCGATACGCAGTATTTT	CASSLYGWGSDTQYF
TRBD2	TRBV4-2	few	TRBJ2-7	TGTGCCAGCAGCCAAGTAGGCAGCGGCGGGGGGTGGGAGCAGTACTTC	CASSQVGSGGGWEQYF